The next 9 T cell receptor beta chains were all read from a single sample in a study of control samples from healthy donors and cancer patients. Method: immunoSEQ multiplex PCR; TCRdb's copy keeps in-frame clones and lacks some. The sample shows 350,000 to 450,000 clones, 75% to 95% of them seen only once. The material sequenced was PBMCs. Receptors originate from a man aged 40-49 years with head and neck cancer.

The chain has TRBV7-9 and TRBJ2-2, with D unresolved. Germline V CDR1 and CDR2: SEHNR, FQNEAQ (reference sequence). V gave up 1 base and J gave up 2 bases, with 5 bases separating them. The CDR3 contains 14 residues. CDR3 loop: CASSLGFNTGELFF. CDR3 sequence (DNA): TGTGCCAGCAGCTTAGGCTTCAACACCGGGGAGCTGTTTTTT.

V is TRBV2 and J is TRBJ2-2, with unresolved D. This CDR3 is built from 14 residues. Trimming took 4 bases from V and 1 from J, leaving 7 bases between them. CDR1 and CDR2 from the germline V gene are SNHLY and FYNNEI. The CDR3 DNA reads as TGTGCCAGCAGTGGGCATGGGAACACCGGGGAGCTGTTTTTT. It translates to CASSGHGNTGELFF.

The rearrangement uses TRBV19 and TRBJ2-1; the D is unclear. V lost 1 base and J lost 4, with 8 bases in between. The germline V gene encodes CDR1 LNHDA and CDR2 SQIVND (reference sequence). The CDR3 covers 14 residues. The CDR3 coding sequence is TGTGCCAGTAGTATAGTGAGTAAGTACAATGAGCAGTTCTTC. It encodes CASSIVSKYNEQFF.

The genes are TRBV7-9 and TRBJ1-1; TRBD1 aligns across 7 bases. Unmatched junction bases numbered 9, after V lost 5 bases and J lost 0 bases. The CDR3 covers 16 residues. The germline V gene encodes CDR1 SEHNR and CDR2 FQNEAQ (reference sequence). In nucleotides, the CDR3 is TGTGCCAGCAGCCAGCGAGGGGACAGATTGAACACTGAAGCTTTCTTT. Translated: CASSQRGDRLNTEAFF.

The CDR3 bases are TGTGCCAGCAGCGACAGGGGAGGGGGTGAAAAACTGTTTTTT. Translating it yields CASSDRGGGEKLFF. The chain couples TRBV6-6 to TRBJ1-4; 8 bases are shared with TRBD1. The CDR3 contains 14 residues. V lost 6 bases, J lost 7 bases, and 7 bases stayed unmatched. Germline V lookup: CDR1 MNHNY, CDR2 SVGAGI (reference sequence).

The rearrangement uses TRBV5-1 and TRBJ1-1; 9 bases map to TRBD1. The J segment lost 5 bases and the V segment lost 0 bases, leaving 5 bases of the junction unmatched. Germline lookup yields CDR1 SGHRS and CDR2 YFSETQ. The CDR3 sequence is 15 residues long. DNA of the CDR3: TGCGCCAGCAGCTTGGGACAGGGGGTGAGAACTGAAGCTTTCTTT. Translated: CASSLGQGVRTEAFF.

This clone appeared once. The chain has TRBV2 and TRBJ1-5; D call uncertain. Germline loops: CDR1 SNHLY, CDR2 FYNNEI. The CDR3 length is 12 residues. The V gene lost 3 bases and the J gene lost 7 bases, with 7 bases spanning the gap. CDR3 residues: CASSDPPQPQHF. The DNA of the CDR3 is TGTGCCAGCAGTGATCCCCCGCAGCCCCAGCATTTT.

The rearrangement uses TRBV3-1 (or the pseudogene TRBV3-2) and TRBJ2-7, with D unclear. The CDR3 covers 10 residues. V gave up 8 bases and J gave up 1 base, with 3 bases separating them. Germline V gives CDR1 LGHDT, CDR2 YNNKEL (reference sequence). For the CDR3, the DNA is TGTGCCAGCGGTTCCTACGAGCAGTACTTC. This translates into CASGSYEQYF.

V is TRBV29-1 and J is TRBJ1-1; the D is unclear. This CDR3 is built from 12 residues. In germline, CDR1 is SQVTM, CDR2 ANQGSEA. With 8 bases removed from V and 1 base from J, the gap between germline ends came to 11 bases. The CDR3 protein is CSILGPNTEAFF. The CDR3 DNA follows: TGCAGCATCCTCGGGCCGAACACTGAAGCTTTCTTT. The full variable domain, with the rest looked up from reference TRBV29-1 and TRBJ1-1, is SAVISQKPSRDICQRGTSLTIQCQVDSQVTMMFWYRQQPGQSLTLIATANQGSEATYESGFVIDKFPISRPNLTFSTLTVSNMSPEDSSIYLCSILGPNTEAFFGQGTRLTVV.